A single sample is the source of the 8 T cell receptor beta chains below, sequenced in a study of identical twins. TCRdb ran MiXCR on the 5' RACE reads and lists one entry per CDR3 protein. The repertoire consists of about 290,000 distinct CDR3 sequences, with roughly 8.6% occurring once and the leading ten covering 6% to 8.5%. This same sample was also part of a study on yellow fever vaccine responses in identical twins.

The sequencing input was CD8+ T cells sorted from blood. The receptors were sampled from a woman aged 18 to 35 in good health.

There are many counts of this clonotype. This rearrangement joins TRBV28 to TRBJ2-3, with D tentatively TRBD2 (7 bases). The CDR3 length is 14 residues. The V and J ends lost 6 bases and 1 base respectively, with 11 bases between them. Germline CDR1 and CDR2: MDHEN and SYDVKM. Written as DNA, the CDR3 is TGTGCCAGCAGCTTAGGGGGGGGCACAGATACGCAGTATTTT. This gives the protein CASSLGGGTDTQYF.

This sequence joins TRBV10-2 and TRBJ2-3; D not resolved. Trimming pared 0 bases from V and 4 bases from J, leaving 8 bases between. In germline, CDR1 is WSHSY, CDR2 SAAADI. The CDR3 totals 14 residues. The DNA of the CDR3 is TGCGCCAGCAGTGAGTCTTTAGCCGCAGATACGCAGTATTTT. Its translation is CASSESLAADTQYF.

This clonotype was counted a few times. V is TRBV28 and J is TRBJ2-3; TRBD1 matches at 8 bases. CDR1 and CDR2 from the germline V gene are MDHEN and SYDVKM. V dropped 5 bases and J dropped 2; count of bases not matched to a gene: 6. The CDR3 spans 15 residues. Written as DNA, the CDR3 is TGTGCCAGCAGTCCAGGGACAGGAAACACAGATACGCAGTATTTT. It encodes CASSPGTGNTDTQYF.

The table lists this clonotype with many counts. CDR3 protein: CASSPRGGGSYNEQFF. The CDR3 nucleotides are TGTGCCAGCAGCCCCAGGGGGGGGGGCAGCTACAATGAGCAGTTCTTC. V is TRBV6-4 and J is TRBJ2-1; D may match TRBD1 or TRBD2 (7 bases each). CDR1 and CDR2 (germline): MRHNA, SNTAGT. CDR3 length: 16 amino acids. V was trimmed by 6 bases and J by 3 bases, leaving 18 bases between them.

This clonotype was found many times. In nucleotides, the CDR3 is TGTGCCAGCAGTTCCGCAGACAGGGTGGAGACCCAGTACTTC. Translating gives CASSSADRVETQYF. The V call is TRBV28, the J call TRBJ2-5, with 7 positions matching TRBD1. The J segment lost 5 bases and the V segment lost 4 bases, leaving 7 bases of the junction unmatched. The CDR3 has 14 amino acids. The germline V gene has CDR1 MDHEN and CDR2 SYDVKM.

This chain connects TRBV5-1 to TRBJ2-4, with TRBD1 matching over 7 bases. The CDR3 runs to 15 residues. Losses at the gene ends were 3 bases for V and 4 bases for J; bases not matched to a gene: 7. The V gene's germline CDR1 is SGHRS and CDR2 YFSETQ. The CDR3 region is CASSWRTGDKNIQYF. The DNA for the CDR3 is TGCGCCAGCAGCTGGCGGACAGGTGATAAAAACATTCAGTACTTC.

This rearrangement joins TRBV6-1 to TRBJ2-6; 12 positions agree with TRBD2. This CDR3 is 18 amino acids long. Germline values: CDR1 MNHNS, CDR2 SASEGT. With 3 bases clipped from V and 2 bases from J, the junction kept 5 bases outside the gene matches. DNA for the CDR3: TGTGCCAGCAGTGACAGACTAGCGGGAGTGGCTGGGGCCAACGTCCTGACTTTC. This gives the protein CASSDRLAGVAGANVLTF.

The chain has TRBV7-9 and TRBJ2-7, with D possibly TRBD2 on 6 matching bases. Trimming shortened V by 5 bases and J by 2 bases, and 16 bases separated the two germline ends. Per germline, CDR1 SEHNR and CDR2 FQNEAQ (reference sequence). There are 15 residues in the CDR3. CDR3 loop: CASSQEGYPAYEQYF. The DNA of the CDR3 is TGTGCCAGCAGCCAGGAGGGGTACCCAGCCTACGAGCAGTACTTC.